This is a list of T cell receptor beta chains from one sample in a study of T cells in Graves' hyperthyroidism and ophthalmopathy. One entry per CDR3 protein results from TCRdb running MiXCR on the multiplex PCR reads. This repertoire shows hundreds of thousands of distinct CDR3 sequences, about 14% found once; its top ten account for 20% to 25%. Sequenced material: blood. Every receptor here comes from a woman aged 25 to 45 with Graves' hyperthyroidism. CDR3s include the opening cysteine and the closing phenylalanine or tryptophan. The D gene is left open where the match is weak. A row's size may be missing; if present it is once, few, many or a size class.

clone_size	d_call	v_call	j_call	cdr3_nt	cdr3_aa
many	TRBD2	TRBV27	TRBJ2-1	TGTGCCAGCAGTTTACATCGAGCGGGAGGGCCGGGGGGTAACAATGAGCAGTTCTTC	CASSLHRAGGPGGNNEQFF
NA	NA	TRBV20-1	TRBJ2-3	TGCAGTGCCCGAGGGATGGGCACAGATACGCAGTATTTT	CSARGMGTDTQYF
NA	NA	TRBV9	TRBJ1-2	TGTGCCAGCAGCGCCGTGGGGTCGGGGGGCTACACCTTC	CASSAVGSGGYTF
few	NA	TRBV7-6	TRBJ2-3	TGTGCCAGCAGCTCTCGTAGAGGGGATACGCAGTATTTT	CASSSRRGDTQYF
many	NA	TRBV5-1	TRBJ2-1	TGCGCCAGCAGCTTGCGCTCTAATGCCAATGAGCAGTTCTTC	CASSLRSNANEQFF
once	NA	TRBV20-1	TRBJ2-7	TGCAGTGCTAGGGGCGGACTGGCGTTATACGAGCAGTACTTC	CSARGGLALYEQYF
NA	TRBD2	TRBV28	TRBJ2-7	TGTGCCAGCATCGGGGGGTTTCAGCGCGAGCAGTACTTC	CASIGGFQREQYF
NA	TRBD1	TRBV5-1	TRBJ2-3	TGCGCCAGCAGCTTGATCGGACAGGGGACAGATACGCAGTATTTT	CASSLIGQGTDTQYF
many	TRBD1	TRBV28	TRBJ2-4	TGTGCCAGCAGCTCTATTGGGAGGGGGACAGGGAAAAACATTCAGTACTTC	CASSSIGRGTGKNIQYF
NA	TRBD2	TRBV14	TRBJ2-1	TGTGCCAGCAGCCAGACAGCGGGGTCGCACAATGAGCAGTTCTTC	CASSQTAGSHNEQFF
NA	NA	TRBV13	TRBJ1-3	TGTGCCAGCAGCCGGGGGGACGGAAACACCATATATTTT	CASSRGDGNTIYF
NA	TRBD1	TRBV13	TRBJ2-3	TGTGCCAGCAGCCCACCCGGGACAGGGGTGGCAGATACGCAGTATTTT	CASSPPGTGVADTQYF
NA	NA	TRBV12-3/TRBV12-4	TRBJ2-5	TGTGCCAGCAGTTACGGTCAGGGACAAGAGACCCAGTACTTC	CASSYGQGQETQYF
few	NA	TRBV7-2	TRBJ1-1	TGTGCCAGCAGCCCAAATGGTCGGCGCGCTTTCTTT	CASSPNGRRAFF
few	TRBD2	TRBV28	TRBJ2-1	TGTGCCGGCAGACGAACCGGGACTAGCGCTAGGGGGGGTTACAATGAGCAGTTCTTC	CAGRRTGTSARGGYNEQFF
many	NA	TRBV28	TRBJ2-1	TGTGCCAGCAGGGGTAGTCCGGACTACAATGAGCAGTTCTTC	CASRGSPDYNEQFF
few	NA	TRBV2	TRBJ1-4	TGTGCCCATAGTTACACCTTCAAGGAAAAACTGTTTTTT	CAHSYTFKEKLFF
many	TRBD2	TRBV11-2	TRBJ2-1	TGTGCCAGCTCACCTCTAGCGGGAGGTCGAAGCGGTGAGCAGTTCTTC	CASSPLAGGRSGEQFF
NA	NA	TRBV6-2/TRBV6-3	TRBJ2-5	TGTGCCAGCATCCCACGGAGGTTTTGGGAGACCCAGTACTTC	CASIPRRFWETQYF
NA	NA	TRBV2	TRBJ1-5	NA	CASRVGQGANQPRHF
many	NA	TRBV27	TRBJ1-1	TGTGCCAGCAGTGCAAACCAGGGGTCCACTGAAGCTTTCTTT	CASSANQGSTEAFF
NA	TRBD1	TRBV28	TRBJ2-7	TGTGCCAGCACCGGACAGGGTCTCAGAGCCTACGAGCAGTACTTC	CASTGQGLRAYEQYF
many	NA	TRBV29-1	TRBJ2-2	TGCAGCGGGGAGAGAGCCGGGGAGCTGTTTTTT	CSGERAGELFF
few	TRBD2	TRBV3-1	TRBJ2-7	TGTGCCAGCAGCCAGTTACTAGCGTCGGGGAGGGGAGAGCAGTACTTC	CASSQLLASGRGEQYF
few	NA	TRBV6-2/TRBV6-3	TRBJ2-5	TGTGCCAGCCAGAGGGCCACAGGGATCCAAGAGACCCAGTACTTC	CASQRATGIQETQYF
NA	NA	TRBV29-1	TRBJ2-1	TGCAGCGTTGAATCCCGGGAGTCGTATTCCGGTGAGCAGTTCTTC	CSVESRESYSGEQFF
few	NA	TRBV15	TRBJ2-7	TGTGCCACCAGCAGAGATGTAGCGGTGGGGGAGCAGTACTTC	CATSRDVAVGEQYF
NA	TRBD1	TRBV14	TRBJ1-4	TGTGCCAGCAGCCGTGGACAGGGCCTTAATGAAAAACTGTTTTTT	CASSRGQGLNEKLFF
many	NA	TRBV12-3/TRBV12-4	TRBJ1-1	TGTGCCAGCACCCTGATAGGGGCGGGTGAAGCTTTCTTT	CASTLIGAGEAFF
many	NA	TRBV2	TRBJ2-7	TGTGCCAGCCATGGCGCCTTCTACGAGCAGTACTTC	CASHGAFYEQYF
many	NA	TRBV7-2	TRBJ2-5	TGTGCCAGCTGTGAGAGGGGGGGCGTGGAGACCCAGTACTTC	CASCERGGVETQYF
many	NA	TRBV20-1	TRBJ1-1	TGCAGTGCTAAAGTTCCCGGCAGGAAGAACACTGAAGCTTTCTTT	CSAKVPGRKNTEAFF
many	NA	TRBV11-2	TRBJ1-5	TGTGCCAGCAGCCTCGCAGGTTTCAATCAGCCCCAGCATTTT	CASSLAGFNQPQHF
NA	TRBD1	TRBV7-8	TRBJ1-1	TGTGCCAGCAGCTCGTTTGACAGGGGAGGCATGAACACTGAAGCTTTCTTT	CASSSFDRGGMNTEAFF
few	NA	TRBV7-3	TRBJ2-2	TGTGCCAGCAGCTTCCTAGGACAGTCCATGGGGGAGCTGTTTTTT	CASSFLGQSMGELFF
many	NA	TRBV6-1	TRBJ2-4	TGTGCCAGCTGGTCTAGTATGTACTTAAACATTCAGTACTTC	CASWSSMYLNIQYF
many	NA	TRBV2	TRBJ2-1	TGTGCCAGCAGTGGGAGGAACAATGAGCAGTTCTTC	CASSGRNNEQFF
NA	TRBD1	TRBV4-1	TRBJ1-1	TGCGCCAGCAGCCGACAGGGATTGGCCACTGAAGCTTCCTTT	CASSRQGLATEASF
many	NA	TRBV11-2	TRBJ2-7	TGTGCCAGCAGCTCCCTCCTGGACAGCTCCTACGAGCAGTACTTC	CASSSLLDSSYEQYF
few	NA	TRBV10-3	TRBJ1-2	TGTGCCATCAGTGAGTCGACTCAGGACGGACCTAATTACACCTTC	CAISESTQDGPNYTF
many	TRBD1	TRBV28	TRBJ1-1	TGTGCCAGCAGCCTGGGAGGACAGGGGTTGAAGAACACTGAAGCTTTCTTT	CASSLGGQGLKNTEAFF
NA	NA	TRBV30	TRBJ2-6	TGTGCCTGGAGTGTTAGGGCTGGGGCCAACGTCCTGACTTTC	CAWSVRAGANVLTF
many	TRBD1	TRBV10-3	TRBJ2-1	TGTGCCATCAGTAGACGCGGGACAGGGGACAATGAGCAGTTCTTC	CAISRRGTGDNEQFF
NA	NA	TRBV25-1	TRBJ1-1	TGTGCCAGCAGCGCGGGACCATCGGACACTGAAGCTTTCTTT	CASSAGPSDTEAFF
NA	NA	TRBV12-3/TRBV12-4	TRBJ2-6	TGTGCCAGCAGTTTATACGGGGCCAACGTCCTGACTTTC	CASSLYGANVLTF
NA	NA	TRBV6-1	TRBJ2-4	TGTGCCAGCACGCAAGGGACGGCGAGGGACATTCAGTACTTC	CASTQGTARDIQYF
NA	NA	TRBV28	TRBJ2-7	TGTGCCAGCAGTTTTGTAGGTTCCTACGAGCAGTACTTC	CASSFVGSYEQYF
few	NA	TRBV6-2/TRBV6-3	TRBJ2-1	TGTGCCAGCAGTTATTTAGGGAGGGAGCAGTTCTTC	CASSYLGREQFF
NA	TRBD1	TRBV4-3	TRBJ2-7	TGCACCAGCAGCCTACGGACAGGGGGCTCCTACGAGCAGTACTTC	CTSSLRTGGSYEQYF
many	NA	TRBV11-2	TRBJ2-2	TGTGCCAGCAGCTTTGGAGTGGCCGGGGAGCTGTTTTTT	CASSFGVAGELFF
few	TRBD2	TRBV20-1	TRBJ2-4	TGCAGTGCTACCGTCACTAGCGGGAGATGGGCCAAAAACATTCAGTACTTC	CSATVTSGRWAKNIQYF
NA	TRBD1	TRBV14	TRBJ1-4	TGTGCCAGCAGCCAAGATCCCGGCAGGGGGGGGGAAAAACTGTTTTTT	CASSQDPGRGGEKLFF
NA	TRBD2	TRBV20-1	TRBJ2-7	TGCAGTGCTTCCAAGCGGGAGCCCTACGAGCAGTACTTC	CSASKREPYEQYF
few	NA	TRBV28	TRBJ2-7	TGTGCCAGCAACGAGCGGAGACCTCTACCACGACCAAGCTACGAGCAGTACTTC	CASNERRPLPRPSYEQYF
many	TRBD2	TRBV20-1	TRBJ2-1	TGCAGTGGGGCGGGAGCGATTCCTGAGCAGTTCTTC	CSGAGAIPEQFF
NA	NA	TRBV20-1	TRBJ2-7	TGCAGTGCTAGAGATTTTTTCGAGGGTTCGACCTACGAGCAGTACTTC	CSARDFFEGSTYEQYF
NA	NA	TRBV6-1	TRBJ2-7	TGTGCCAGCAACTCGGGGGACTCCTACGAGCAGTACTTC	CASNSGDSYEQYF